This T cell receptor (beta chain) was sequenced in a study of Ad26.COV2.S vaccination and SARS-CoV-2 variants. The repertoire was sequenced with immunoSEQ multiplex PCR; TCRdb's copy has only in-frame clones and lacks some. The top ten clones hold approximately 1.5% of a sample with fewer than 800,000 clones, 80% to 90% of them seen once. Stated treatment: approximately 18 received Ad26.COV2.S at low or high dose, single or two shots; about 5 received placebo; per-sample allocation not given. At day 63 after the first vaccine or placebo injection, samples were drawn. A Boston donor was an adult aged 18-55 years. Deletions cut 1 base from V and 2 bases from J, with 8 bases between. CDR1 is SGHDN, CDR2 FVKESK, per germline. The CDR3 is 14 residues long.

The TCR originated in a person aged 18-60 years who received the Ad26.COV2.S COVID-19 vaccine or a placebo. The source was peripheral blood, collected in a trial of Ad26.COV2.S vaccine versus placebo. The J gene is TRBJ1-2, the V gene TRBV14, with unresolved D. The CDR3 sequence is CASSQGPRNYGYTF. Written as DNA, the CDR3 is TGTGCCAGCAGCCAAGGGCCAAGAAACTATGGCTACACCTTC.